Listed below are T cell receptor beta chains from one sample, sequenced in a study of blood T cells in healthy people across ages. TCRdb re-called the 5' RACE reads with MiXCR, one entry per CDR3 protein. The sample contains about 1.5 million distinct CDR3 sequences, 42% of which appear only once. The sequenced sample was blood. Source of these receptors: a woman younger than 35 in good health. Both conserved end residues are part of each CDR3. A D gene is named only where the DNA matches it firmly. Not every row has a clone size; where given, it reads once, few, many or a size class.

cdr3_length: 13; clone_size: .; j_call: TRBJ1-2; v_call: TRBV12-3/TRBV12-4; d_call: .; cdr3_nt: TGTGCCAGCAGCCCAGGGGATTCCTATGGCTACACCTTC; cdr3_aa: CASSPGDSYGYTF
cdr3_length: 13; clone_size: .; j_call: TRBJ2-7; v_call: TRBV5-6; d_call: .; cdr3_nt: TGTGCCAGCAGCACCCAGGGTTCCGACGAGCAGTACTTC; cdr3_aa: CASSTQGSDEQYF
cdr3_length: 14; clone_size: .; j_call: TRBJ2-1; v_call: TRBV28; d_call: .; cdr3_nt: TGTGCCAGCAGTTTCCCCGAGTCCTACAATGAGCAGTTCTTC; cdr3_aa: CASSFPESYNEQFF
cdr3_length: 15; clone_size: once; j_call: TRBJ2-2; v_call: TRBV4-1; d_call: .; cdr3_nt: TGCGCCAGCAGCTCCCTGATCGTTGCGGTCGGGGAGCTGTTTTTT; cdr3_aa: CASSSLIVAVGELFF
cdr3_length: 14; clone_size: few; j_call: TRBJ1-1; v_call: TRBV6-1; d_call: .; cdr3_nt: TGTGCCAGCAGTGAAGCCTTCATGAACACTGAAGCTTTCTTT; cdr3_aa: CASSEAFMNTEAFF
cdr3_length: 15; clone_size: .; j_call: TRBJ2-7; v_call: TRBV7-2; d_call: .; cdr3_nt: TGTGCCAGCAGCTTAGGGGCGGGGCCGGCCTACGAGCAGTACTTC; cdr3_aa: CASSLGAGPAYEQYF
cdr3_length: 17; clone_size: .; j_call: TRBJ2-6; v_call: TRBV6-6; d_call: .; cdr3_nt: TGTGCCAGCAGTTACCGAGCAGCAAACTCTGGGGCCAACGTCCTGACTTTC; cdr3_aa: CASSYRAANSGANVLTF
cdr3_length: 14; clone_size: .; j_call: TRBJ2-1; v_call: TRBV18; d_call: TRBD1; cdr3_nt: TGTGCCAGCTCAACCCGGGACAGGTACAATGAGCAGTTCTTC; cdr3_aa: CASSTRDRYNEQFF
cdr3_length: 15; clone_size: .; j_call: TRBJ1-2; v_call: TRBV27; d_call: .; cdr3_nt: TGTGCCAGCAGCACCCCCTCGCAGGACTTCTATGGCTACACCTTC; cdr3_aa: CASSTPSQDFYGYTF
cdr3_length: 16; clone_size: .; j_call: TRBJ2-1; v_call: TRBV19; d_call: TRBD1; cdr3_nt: TGTGCCAGTAGTAGGGCGACAGGGAACCTCTACAATGAGCAGTTCTTC; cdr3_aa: CASSRATGNLYNEQFF
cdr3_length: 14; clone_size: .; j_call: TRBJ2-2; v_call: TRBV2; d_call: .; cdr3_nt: TGTGCCAGCAGTGGTGTCGCGATCACCGGGGAGCTGTTTTTT; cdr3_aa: CASSGVAITGELFF
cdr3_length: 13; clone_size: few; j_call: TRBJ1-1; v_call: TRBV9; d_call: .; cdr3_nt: TGTGCCAGCAGCCCCCCCCGAAGGGTCGAAGCTTTCTTT; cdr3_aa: CASSPPRRVEAFF
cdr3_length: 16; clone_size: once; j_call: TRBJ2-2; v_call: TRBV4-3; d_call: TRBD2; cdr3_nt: TGCGCCAGCAGGGGACTAGCTTCCTCGAACACCGGGGAGCTGTTTTTT; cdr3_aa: CASRGLASSNTGELFF
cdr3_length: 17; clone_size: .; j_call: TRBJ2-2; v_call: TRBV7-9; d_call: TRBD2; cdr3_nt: TGTGCCAGCATCTTCTCCTCACTAGCGGCGAACACCGGGGAGCTGTTTTTT; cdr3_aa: CASIFSSLAANTGELFF
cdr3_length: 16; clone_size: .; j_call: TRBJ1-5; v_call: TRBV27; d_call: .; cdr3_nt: TGTGCCAGCAGTGCATCGACAGGATATAGCAATCAGCCCCAGCATTTT; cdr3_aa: CASSASTGYSNQPQHF
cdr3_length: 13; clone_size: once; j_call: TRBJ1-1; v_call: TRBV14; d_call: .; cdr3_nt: TGTGCCAGCAGTTATATATCGAACACTGAAGCTTTCTTT; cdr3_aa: CASSYISNTEAFF
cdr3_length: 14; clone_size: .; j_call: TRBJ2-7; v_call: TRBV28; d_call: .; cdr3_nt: TGTGCCAGCACCGGGACGGTCACCTACAATGAGCAGTACTTC; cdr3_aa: CASTGTVTYNEQYF
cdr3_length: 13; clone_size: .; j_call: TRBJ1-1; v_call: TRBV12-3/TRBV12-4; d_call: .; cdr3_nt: TGTGCCAGCAGTTTGTGGGATAGCACTGAAGCTTTCTTT; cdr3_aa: CASSLWDSTEAFF
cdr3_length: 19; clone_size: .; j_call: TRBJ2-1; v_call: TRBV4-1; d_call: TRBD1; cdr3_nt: TGCGCCAGCAGCCGAGCACTCGGACAGGGGCAAAGCTCCTACAATGAGCAGTTCTTC; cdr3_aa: CASSRALGQGQSSYNEQFF
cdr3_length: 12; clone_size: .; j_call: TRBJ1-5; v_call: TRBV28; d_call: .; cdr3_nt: TGTGCCAGCAGTTATGCGCACCAGCCCCAGCATTTT; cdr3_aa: CASSYAHQPQHF
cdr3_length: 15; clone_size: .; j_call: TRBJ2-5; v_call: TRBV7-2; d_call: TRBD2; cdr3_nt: TGTGCCAGCAGCTTAATGGGGACTACCCAAGAGACCCAGTACTTC; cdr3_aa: CASSLMGTTQETQYF
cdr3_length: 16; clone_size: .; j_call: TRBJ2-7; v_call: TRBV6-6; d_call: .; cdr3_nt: TGTGCCAGCAGTTACCGGACCCCGCTGTCTGGCTACGAGCAGTACTTC; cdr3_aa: CASSYRTPLSGYEQYF
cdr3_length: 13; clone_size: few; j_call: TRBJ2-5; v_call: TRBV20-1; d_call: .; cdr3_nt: TGCAGTGCTAGAGATGGGTACCAAGAGACCCAGTACTTC; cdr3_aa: CSARDGYQETQYF
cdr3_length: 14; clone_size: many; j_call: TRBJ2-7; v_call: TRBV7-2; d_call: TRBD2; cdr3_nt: TGTGCCAGCAGCAGGCTAGCGGGGTTCTACGAGCAGTACTTC; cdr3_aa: CASSRLAGFYEQYF
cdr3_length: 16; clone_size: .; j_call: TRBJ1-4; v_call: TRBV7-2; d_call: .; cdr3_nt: TGTGCCAGCAGCTCCAAGCTCTCTACCGGGGATGAAAAACTGTTTTTT; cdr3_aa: CASSSKLSTGDEKLFF
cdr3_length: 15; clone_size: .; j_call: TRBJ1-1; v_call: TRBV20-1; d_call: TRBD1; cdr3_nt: TGCAGTGCTAGGACAGGGGGCGGCTTGAACACTGAAGCTTTCTTT; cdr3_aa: CSARTGGGLNTEAFF
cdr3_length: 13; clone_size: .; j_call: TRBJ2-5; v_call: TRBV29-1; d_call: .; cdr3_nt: TGCAGCGTTCGAGTCAGGCAGGCCATGGGGCAGTACTTC; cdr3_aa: CSVRVRQAMGQYF
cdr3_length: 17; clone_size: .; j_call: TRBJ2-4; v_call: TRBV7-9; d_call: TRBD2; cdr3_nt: TGTGCCAGCAGCTTCTCTAGGGAGGGGTTCTTCCAAAACATTCAGTACTTC; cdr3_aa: CASSFSREGFFQNIQYF
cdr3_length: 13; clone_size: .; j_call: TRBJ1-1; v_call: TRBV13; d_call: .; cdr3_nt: TGTGCCAGCAGCTCCCCGGAGAACACTGAAGCTTTCTTT; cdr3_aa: CASSSPENTEAFF
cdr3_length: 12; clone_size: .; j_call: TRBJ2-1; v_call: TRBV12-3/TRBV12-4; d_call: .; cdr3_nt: TGTGCCAGCAGTTTTTGGACGGATGAGCAGTTCTTC; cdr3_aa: CASSFWTDEQFF
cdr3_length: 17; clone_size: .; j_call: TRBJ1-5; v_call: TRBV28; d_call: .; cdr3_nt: TGTGCCAGCAGTTTATGGACAGTAAAAGTCTTCAATCAGCCCCAGCATTTT; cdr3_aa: CASSLWTVKVFNQPQHF
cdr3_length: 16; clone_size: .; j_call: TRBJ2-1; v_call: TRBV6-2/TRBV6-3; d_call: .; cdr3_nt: TGTGCCAGCAGGTACTTGGGGCGGCGCTCCTACAATGAGCAGTTCTTC; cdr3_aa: CASRYLGRRSYNEQFF
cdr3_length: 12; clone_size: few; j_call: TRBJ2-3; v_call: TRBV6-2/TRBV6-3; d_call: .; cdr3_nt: TGTGCCAGCGGTCGTATGGGGACGCCACAGTATTTT; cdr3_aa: CASGRMGTPQYF
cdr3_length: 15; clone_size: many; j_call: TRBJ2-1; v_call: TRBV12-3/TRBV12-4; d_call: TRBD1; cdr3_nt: TGTGCCAGCACCGCAGACAGGGGGTTTTACAATGAGCAGTTCTTC; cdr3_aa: CASTADRGFYNEQFF
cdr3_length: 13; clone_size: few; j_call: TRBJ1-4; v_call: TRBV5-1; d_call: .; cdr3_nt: TGCGCCAGCAGCCCGACAGAAGAAGAAAAACTGTTTTTT; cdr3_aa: CASSPTEEEKLFF
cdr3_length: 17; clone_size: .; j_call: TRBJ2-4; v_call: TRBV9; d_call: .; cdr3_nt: TGTGCCAGCAGCGTAGGAGGGGACTCAATTGCGGAAAACATTCAGTACTTC; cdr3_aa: CASSVGGDSIAENIQYF
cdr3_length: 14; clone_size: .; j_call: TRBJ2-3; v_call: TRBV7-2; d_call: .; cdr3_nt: TGTGCCAGCAGCTTAGAAGCAGCTACAGATACGCAGTATTTT; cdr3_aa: CASSLEAATDTQYF
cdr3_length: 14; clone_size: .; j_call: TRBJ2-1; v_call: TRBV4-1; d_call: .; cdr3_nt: TGCGCCAGCAGCCAAGCCAGACTGGTCACTGAGCAGTTCTTC; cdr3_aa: CASSQARLVTEQFF
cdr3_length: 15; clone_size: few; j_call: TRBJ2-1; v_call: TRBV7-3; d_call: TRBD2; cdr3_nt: TGTGCCAGCAGCTCTCAAGCGGCGGGAGCAAATGAGCAGTTCTTC; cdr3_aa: CASSSQAAGANEQFF
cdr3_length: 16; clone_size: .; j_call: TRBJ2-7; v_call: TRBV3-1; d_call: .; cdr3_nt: TGTGCCAGCAGCCAAGATGGTACGGGGATGAGGAACGAGCAGTACTTC; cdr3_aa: CASSQDGTGMRNEQYF